This entry describes one T cell receptor beta chain. The target antigen is unknown. This CDR3 comprises 15 residues. V dropped 0 bases and J dropped 4 bases, with 13 bases sitting between them. Germline lookup yields CDR1 SGHRS and CDR2 YFSETQ. This sample was taken from a study of graft-versus-host responses after intestinal transplantation. Study-level information: Recipients underwent multivisceral, liver-intestinal, or isolated intestinal transplants.

Study results and limitations: Declines in HvG clones occurring early post-transplant were associated with peak circulating GvH clone levels.

Sequenced by immunoSEQ multiplex PCR; TCRdb stores in-frame clones only, minus some. Seen here are more than 100,000 clones, 80% to 95% observed once, and the top ten hold approximately 0.11%. The sequence derives from a human donor who received an intestinal transplant. The sample was unstimulated CD4+ T cells sorted from spleen or lymph node cells, taken before intestinal transplant. This rearrangement joins TRBV5-1 to TRBJ2-5; D unresolved. The CDR3 protein is CASSLVVGSGETQYF. CDR3 DNA sequence: TGCGCCAGCAGCTTGGTAGTAGGATCTGGAGAGACCCAGTACTTC. Full variable domain (missing parts from reference TRBV5-1 and TRBJ2-5): KAGVTQTPRYLIKTRGQQVTLSCSPISGHRSVSWYQQTPGQGLQFLFEYFSETQRNKGNFPGRFSGRQFSNSRSEMNVSTLELGDSALYLCASSLVVGSGETQYFGPGTRLLVL.